The T cell receptor (beta chain) described here comes from a study of PD-1 blockade in mismatch repair-deficient tumors. Study overall: All were previously treated, progressing patients with 12 mismatch repair-deficient cancer types.

As concerns this clone: The antigen is unknown.

PCR or immunohistochemistry showed mismatch repair deficiency in every enrolled patient. TCR sequencing covered a few patients who responded to pembrolizumab. Regarding the study as a whole: Tumor-resident clones, often absent from pretreatment blood, expanded after pembrolizumab and then contracted.

V lost 2 bases and J 5 bases, leaving 15 bases between the germline ends. The germline V gene encodes CDR1 SGHTA and CDR2 FQGTGA. The CDR3 contains 15 residues. TCRdb's table, derived via immunoSEQ multiplex PCR, lists solely in-frame clones and lacks some. The repertoire consists of fewer than 100,000 clones, with roughly 80% occurring once and the leading ten covering just over 2.5%. The source material was peripheral blood, sampled 12 weeks after starting pembrolizumab. This TCR was sampled from an adult with mismatch repair-deficient cancer. This chain links TRBV7-3 with TRBJ2-5; a possible D gene is TRBD2 (6 bases). As DNA, the CDR3 is TGTGCCAGCAGCTTACTGGGACTCATGGGGGAGACCCAGTACTTC. Translation: CASSLLGLMGETQYF.